This entry features one T cell receptor (beta chain) sequence. Only in-frame clones appear in the TCRdb table, and some are missing; sequencing was by immunoSEQ multiplex PCR. The table records about 14,000 clones, approximately 36% of them present only once. The data belong to a study of graft-versus-host responses after intestinal transplantation. Study overall: Every one of the recipients received anti-thymocyte globulin induction and afterwards took tacrolimus and steroids for approximately three years.

Trimming cost V 6 bases and J 8 bases, with 17 bases left between them. This CDR3 contains 14 residues. Germline CDR1 is SNHLY and CDR2 is FYNNEI. There were approximately 200,000 CFSE-labeled responder cells plated together with approximately 200,000 irradiated, violet-dye-labeled stimulator cells. Study-wide points: Patients who carried graft-donor T cell macrochimerism also had high graft-versus-host to host-versus-graft clonal ratios in their allografts. Declines in HvG clones occurring early post-transplant were associated with peak circulating GvH clone levels.

The TCR sequence derives from a human patient who received an intestinal transplant. The source was alloreactive CD8+ T cells from a mixed lymphocyte reaction culture, collected before intestinal transplant. Regarding subset: CFSE-low proliferating T cells sorted from roughly 6-day pre-transplant mixed lymphocyte reaction (GvH or HvG direction). The J gene is TRBJ2-1, the V gene TRBV2; D may be TRBD2 (5 bases). The CDR3: CASRSGLTRDEQFF. CDR3 DNA sequence: TGTGCCAGCAGGTCCGGACTCACTAGGGATGAGCAGTTCTTC.